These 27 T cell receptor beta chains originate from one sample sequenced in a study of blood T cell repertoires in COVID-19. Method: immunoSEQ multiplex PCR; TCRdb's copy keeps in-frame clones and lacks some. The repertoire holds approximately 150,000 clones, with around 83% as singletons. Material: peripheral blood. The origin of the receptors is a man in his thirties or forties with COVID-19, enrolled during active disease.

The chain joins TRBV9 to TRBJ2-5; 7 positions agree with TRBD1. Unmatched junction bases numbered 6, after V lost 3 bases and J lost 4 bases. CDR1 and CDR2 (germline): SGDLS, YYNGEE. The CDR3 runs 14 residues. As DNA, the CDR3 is TGTGCCAGCAGCGAGGGGGCCGCGGGAGAGACCCAGTACTTC. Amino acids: CASSEGAAGETQYF.

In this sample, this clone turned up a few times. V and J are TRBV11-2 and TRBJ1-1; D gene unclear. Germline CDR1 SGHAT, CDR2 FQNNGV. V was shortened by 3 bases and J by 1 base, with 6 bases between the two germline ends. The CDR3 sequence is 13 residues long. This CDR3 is CASSFDKNTEAFF. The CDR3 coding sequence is TGTGCCAGCAGCTTTGACAAGAACACTGAAGCTTTCTTT.

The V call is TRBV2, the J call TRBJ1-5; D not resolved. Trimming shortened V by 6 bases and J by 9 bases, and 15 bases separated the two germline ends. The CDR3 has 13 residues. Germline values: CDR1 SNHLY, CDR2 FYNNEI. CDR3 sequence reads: CASRVSEDSPQHF. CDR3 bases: TGTGCCAGCAGGGTCTCAGAGGACTCGCCCCAGCATTTT.

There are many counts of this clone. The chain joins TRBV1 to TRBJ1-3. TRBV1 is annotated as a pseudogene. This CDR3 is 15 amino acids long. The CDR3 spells CTSSQDRRGGNTIYF. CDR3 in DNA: TGCACCAGCAGCCAAGATCGGAGGGGTGGAAACACCATATATTTT.

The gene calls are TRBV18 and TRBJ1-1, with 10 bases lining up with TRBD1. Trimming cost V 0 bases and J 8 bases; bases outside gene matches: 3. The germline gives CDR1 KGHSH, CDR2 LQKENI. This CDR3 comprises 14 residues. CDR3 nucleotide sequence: TGTGCCAGCTCACCACCGGGGACAGGGGTAGAAGCTTTCTTT. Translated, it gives CASSPPGTGVEAFF.

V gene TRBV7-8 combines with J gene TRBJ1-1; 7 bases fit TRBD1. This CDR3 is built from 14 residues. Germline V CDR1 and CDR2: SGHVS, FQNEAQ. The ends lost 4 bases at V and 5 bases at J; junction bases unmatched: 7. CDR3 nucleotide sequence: TGTGCCAGCAGCTCCCTGACAGGGCGGACTGAAGCTTTCTTT. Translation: CASSSLTGRTEAFF.

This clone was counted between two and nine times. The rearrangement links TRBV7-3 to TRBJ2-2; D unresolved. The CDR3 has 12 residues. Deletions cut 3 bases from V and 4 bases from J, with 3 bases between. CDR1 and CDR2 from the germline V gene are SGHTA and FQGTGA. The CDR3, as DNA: TGTGCCAGCAGCTTTAGCACCGGGGAGCTGTTTTTT. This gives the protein CASSFSTGELFF.

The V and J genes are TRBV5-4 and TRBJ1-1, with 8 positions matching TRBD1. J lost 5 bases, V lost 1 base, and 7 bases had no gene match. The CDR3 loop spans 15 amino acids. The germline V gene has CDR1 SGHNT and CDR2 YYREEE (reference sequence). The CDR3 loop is CASSLWQGAGTEAFF. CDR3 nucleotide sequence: TGTGCCAGCAGCTTGTGGCAGGGGGCTGGGACTGAAGCTTTCTTT.

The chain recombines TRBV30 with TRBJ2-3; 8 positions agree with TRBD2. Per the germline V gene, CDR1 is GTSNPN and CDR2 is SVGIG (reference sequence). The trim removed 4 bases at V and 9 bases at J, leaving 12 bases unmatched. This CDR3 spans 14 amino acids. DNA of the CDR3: TGTGCCTGGACCAGAATCGGACTAGCCTTAACGCAGTATTTT. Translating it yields CAWTRIGLALTQYF.

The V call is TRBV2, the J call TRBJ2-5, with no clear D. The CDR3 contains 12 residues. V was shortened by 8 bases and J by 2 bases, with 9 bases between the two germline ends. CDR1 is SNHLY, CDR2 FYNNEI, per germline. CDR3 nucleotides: TGTGCCAGCTCCCCGAGACAAGAGACCCAGTACTTC. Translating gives CASSPRQETQYF.

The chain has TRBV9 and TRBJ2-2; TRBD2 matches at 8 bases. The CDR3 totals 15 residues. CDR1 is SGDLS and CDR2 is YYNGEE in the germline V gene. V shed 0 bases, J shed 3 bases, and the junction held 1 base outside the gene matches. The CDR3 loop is CASSVGGRHTGELFF. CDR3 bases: TGTGCCAGCAGCGTAGGCGGGAGGCACACCGGGGAGCTGTTTTTT. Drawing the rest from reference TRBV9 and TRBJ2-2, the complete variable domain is DSGVTQTPKHLITATGQRVTLRCSPRSGDLSVYWYQQSLDQGLQFLIQYYNGEERAKGNILERFSAQQFPDLHSELNLSSLELGDSALYFCASSVGGRHTGELFFGEGSRLTVL.

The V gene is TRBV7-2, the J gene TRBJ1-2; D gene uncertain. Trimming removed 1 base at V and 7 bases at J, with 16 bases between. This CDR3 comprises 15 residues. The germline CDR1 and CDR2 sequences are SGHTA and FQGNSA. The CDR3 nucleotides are TGTGCCAGCAGCTTAGGGGTCCCAAGTCCAGGTGGCTACACCTTC. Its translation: CASSLGVPSPGGYTF.

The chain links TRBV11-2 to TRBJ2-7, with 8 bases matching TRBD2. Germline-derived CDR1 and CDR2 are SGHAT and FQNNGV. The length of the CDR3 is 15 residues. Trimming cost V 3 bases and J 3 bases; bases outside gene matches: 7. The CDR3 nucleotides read TGTGCCAGCAGCTTTTCTACTAGCGGTTTCTACGAGCAGTACTTC. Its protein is CASSFSTSGFYEQYF.

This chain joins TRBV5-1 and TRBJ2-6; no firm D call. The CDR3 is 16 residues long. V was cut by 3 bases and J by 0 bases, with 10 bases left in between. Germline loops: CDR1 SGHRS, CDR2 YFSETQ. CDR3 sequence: CASSSSPDSGANVLTF. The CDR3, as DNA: TGCGCCAGCAGCTCCTCCCCAGACTCTGGGGCCAACGTCCTGACTTTC.

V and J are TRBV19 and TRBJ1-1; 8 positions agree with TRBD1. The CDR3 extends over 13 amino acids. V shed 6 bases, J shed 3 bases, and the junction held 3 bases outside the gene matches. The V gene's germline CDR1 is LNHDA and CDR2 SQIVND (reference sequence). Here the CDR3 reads CASSHRGDTEAFF. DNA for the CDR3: TGTGCCAGTAGCCACAGGGGGGACACTGAAGCTTTCTTT.

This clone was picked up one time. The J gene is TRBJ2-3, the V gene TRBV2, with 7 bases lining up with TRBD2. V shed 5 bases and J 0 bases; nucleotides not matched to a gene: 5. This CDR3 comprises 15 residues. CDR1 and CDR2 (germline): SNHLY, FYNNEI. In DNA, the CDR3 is TGTGCCAGCAGTCGACTAGCAGCTAGCACAGATACGCAGTATTTT. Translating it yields CASSRLAASTDTQYF.

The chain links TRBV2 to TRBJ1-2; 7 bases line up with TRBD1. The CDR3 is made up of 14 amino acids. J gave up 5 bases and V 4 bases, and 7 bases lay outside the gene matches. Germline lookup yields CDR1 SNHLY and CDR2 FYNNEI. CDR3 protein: CASSGDREGYGYTF. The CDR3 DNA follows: TGTGCCAGCAGTGGAGACAGGGAAGGGTATGGCTACACCTTC. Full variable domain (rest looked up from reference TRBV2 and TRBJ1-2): EPEVTQTPSHQVTQMGQEVILRCVPISNHLYFYWYRQILGQKVEFLVSFYNNEISEKSEIFDDQFSVERPDGSNFTLKIRSTKLEDSAMYFCASSGDREGYGYTFGSGTRLTVV.

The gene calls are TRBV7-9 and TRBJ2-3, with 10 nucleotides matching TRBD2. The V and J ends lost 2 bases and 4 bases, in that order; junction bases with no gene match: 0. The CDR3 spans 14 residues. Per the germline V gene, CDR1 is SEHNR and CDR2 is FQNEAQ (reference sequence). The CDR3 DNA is TGTGCCAGCAGCTTACTAGCGGGAGCAGATACGCAGTATTTT. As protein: CASSLLAGADTQYF.

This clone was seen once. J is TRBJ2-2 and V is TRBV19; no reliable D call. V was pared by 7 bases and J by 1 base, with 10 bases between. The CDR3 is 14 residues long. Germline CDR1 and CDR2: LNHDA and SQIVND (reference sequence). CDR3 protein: CASISRKNTGELFF. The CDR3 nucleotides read TGTGCCAGTATTTCCAGGAAGAACACCGGGGAGCTGTTTTTT.

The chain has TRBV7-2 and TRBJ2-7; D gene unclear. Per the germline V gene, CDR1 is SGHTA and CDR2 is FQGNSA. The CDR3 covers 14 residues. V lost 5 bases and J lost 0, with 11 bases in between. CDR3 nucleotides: TGTGCCAGCAGCCATAAAGCCATCTCCTACGAGCAGTACTTC. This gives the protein CASSHKAISYEQYF.

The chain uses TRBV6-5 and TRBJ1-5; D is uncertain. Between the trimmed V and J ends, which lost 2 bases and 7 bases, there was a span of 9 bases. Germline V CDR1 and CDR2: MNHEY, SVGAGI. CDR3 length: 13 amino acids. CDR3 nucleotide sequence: TGTGCCAGCAGTTACGGGTCGCGGCAGCCCCAGCATTTT. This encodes CASSYGSRQPQHF.

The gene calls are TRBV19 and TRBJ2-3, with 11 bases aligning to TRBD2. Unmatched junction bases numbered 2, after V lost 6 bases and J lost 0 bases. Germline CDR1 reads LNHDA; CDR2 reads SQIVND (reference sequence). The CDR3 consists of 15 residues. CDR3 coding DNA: TGTGCCAGTAGCCGGACTAGCGGGAGCACAGATACGCAGTATTTT. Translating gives CASSRTSGSTDTQYF.

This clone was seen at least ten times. CDR3 in DNA: TGTGCCAGTACATACGGCGTCGGAGCCGCCCGAGCTTTCTTT. Protein sequence: CASTYGVGAARAFF. The V call is TRBV19, the J call TRBJ1-1; D is undetermined. V was shortened by 7 bases and J by 10 bases, with 22 bases between the two germline ends. Per the germline V gene, CDR1 is LNHDA and CDR2 is SQIVND (reference sequence). The length of the CDR3 is 14 residues.

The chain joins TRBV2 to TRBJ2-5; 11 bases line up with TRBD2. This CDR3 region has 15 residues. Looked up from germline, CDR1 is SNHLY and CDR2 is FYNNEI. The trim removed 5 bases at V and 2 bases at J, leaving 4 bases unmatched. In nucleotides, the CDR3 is TGTGCCAGCAGTAGGCTAGCGGGAGGACAAGAGACCCAGTACTTC. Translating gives CASSRLAGGQETQYF.

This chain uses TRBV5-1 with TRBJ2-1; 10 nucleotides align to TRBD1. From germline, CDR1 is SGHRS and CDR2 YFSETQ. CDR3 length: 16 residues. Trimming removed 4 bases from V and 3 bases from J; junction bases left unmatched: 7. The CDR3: CASSNGQGGFYNEQFF. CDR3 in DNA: TGCGCCAGCAGCAACGGACAGGGGGGGTTCTACAATGAGCAGTTCTTC.

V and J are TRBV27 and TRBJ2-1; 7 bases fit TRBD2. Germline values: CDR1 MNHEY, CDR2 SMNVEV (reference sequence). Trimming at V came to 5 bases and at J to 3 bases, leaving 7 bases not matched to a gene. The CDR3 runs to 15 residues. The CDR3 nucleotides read TGTGCCAGCAGTAGATCGAGCGGGATCTACAATGAGCAGTTCTTC. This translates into CASSRSSGIYNEQFF.

The CDR3 reads CASSTGGYEQYF. CDR3 DNA sequence: TGTGCCAGCAGCACAGGGGGCTACGAGCAGTACTTC. This rearrangement joins TRBV7-2 to TRBJ2-7; 8 nucleotides agree with TRBD1. CDR1 SGHTA and CDR2 FQGNSA come from the germline V gene. V was pared by 5 bases and J by 3 bases, with 0 bases of the junction left unmatched. CDR3 size: 12 residues. Filled out from reference TRBV7-2 and TRBJ2-7, the complete variable domain reads GAGVSQSPSNKVTEKGKDVELRCDPISGHTALYWYRQSLGQGLEFLIYFQGNSAPDKSGLPSDRFSAERTGGSVSTLTIQRTQQEDSAVYLCASSTGGYEQYFGPGTRLTVT.